This T cell receptor beta chain was identified during a study of response to subunit inactivated influenza vaccine. TCRdb re-called the RT-PCR reads with MiXCR, one entry per CDR3 protein. This sample has hundreds of thousands of distinct CDR3 sequences, with approximately 15% found just once. As for this clonotype: What it binds is not known.

In germline, CDR1 is SGHRS, CDR2 YFSETQ. There are 13 residues in the CDR3. J gave up 3 bases and V 3 bases, and 0 bases lay outside the gene matches. Overall study results and limits: Few additional T cells are recruited per seasonal influenza vaccination, authors suggested.

The sample in question was PBMCs from blood, obtained 14 days before vaccination. The chain has TRBV5-1 and TRBJ2-5; 9 bases line up with TRBD1. This receptor was taken from a man in his forties or fifties who received an inactivated influenza vaccine. For the CDR3, the DNA is TGCGCCAGCAGCTGGACAGGGGAAGAGACCCAGTACTTC. Translated: CASSWTGEETQYF.